The 8 T cell receptor beta chains below come from one sample, sequenced in a study of blood T cell repertoires in COVID-19. Assay: immunoSEQ multiplex PCR; the TCRdb copy retains only in-frame clones and omits some. The sample carries approximately 150,000 clones, approximately 79% recorded once. What was sequenced was peripheral blood. Every receptor here comes from a woman aged 80 or over with acute or convalescent COVID-19.

V is TRBV10-1 and J is TRBJ2-2; 9 nucleotides agree with TRBD2. Germline loops: CDR1 WNHNN, CDR2 SYGVQD (reference sequence). The CDR3 sequence is 17 residues long. J gave up 6 bases and V 8 bases, and 16 bases lay outside the gene matches. In DNA, the CDR3 is TGCGCCAGCCCCCTGAGTGGGCGGGAGGGAAGTTCCGGGGAGCTGTTTTTT. The encoded protein is CASPLSGREGSSGELFF.

The rearrangement joins TRBV30 to TRBJ2-3, with 7 nucleotides matching TRBD1. The V segment lost 3 bases and the J segment 4 bases; nucleotides outside the gene matches: 13. The CDR3 extends over 16 amino acids. The V gene's germline CDR1 is GTSNPN and CDR2 SVGIG (reference sequence). CDR3 DNA sequence: TGTGCCTGGAGGATCAACAGGGGATTAGTATCAGATACGCAGTATTTT. Translated, it gives CAWRINRGLVSDTQYF.

The V and J genes are TRBV6-5 and TRBJ2-6; D unclear. The CDR3 has 16 residues. Trimming shortened V by 2 bases and J by 3 bases, and 11 bases separated the two germline ends. Germline lookup yields CDR1 MNHEY and CDR2 SVGAGI. In DNA, the CDR3 is TGTGCCAGCAGTTACAGAGGCGTAGGTGGGGCCAACGTCCTGACTTTC. The encoded protein is CASSYRGVGGANVLTF.

This clone was seen repeatedly, ten times or more. This sample includes further DNA sequences coding for the same CDR3. The CDR3 bases are TGTGCCAGCAGCCCCCCGACAGGGCGAAACTATGGCTACACCTTC. It codes for CASSPPTGRNYGYTF. The rearrangement uses TRBV28 and TRBJ1-2, with 7 bases aligning to TRBD1. V shed 6 bases, J shed 2 bases, and the junction held 9 bases outside the gene matches. The CDR3 has 15 amino acids. Germline V gene data show CDR1 as MDHEN and CDR2 as SYDVKM.

The rearrangement uses TRBV4-2 and TRBJ1-4; D might be TRBD1 (5 bases). Per the germline V gene, CDR1 is LGHNA and CDR2 is YNFKEQ. This CDR3 comprises 14 residues. Trimming left V 1 base short and J 5 bases short, with 8 bases between. CDR3 sequence reads: CASSQGGRNEKLFF. The CDR3, as DNA: TGTGCCAGCAGCCAAGGGGGCAGGAATGAAAAACTGTTTTTT.

In its sample, this clone was seen once. V gene TRBV6-5 combines with J gene TRBJ2-2; no firm D call. V shed 4 bases and J shed 7 bases, with 10 bases lying between them. The CDR3 runs 13 residues. Germline-derived CDR1 and CDR2 are MNHEY and SVGAGI. CDR3 sequence (DNA): TGTGCCAGCAGTTCGGAGTTGGGCGGGGAGCTGTTTTTT. Protein: CASSSELGGELFF.

CDR3: CASSPKIQDRAIFNSPLHF. The CDR3 bases are TGTGCCAGCTCTCCCAAAATCCAAGACAGGGCGATATTCAATTCACCCCTCCACTTT. The rearrangement joins TRBV18 to TRBJ1-6, with 7 bases aligning to TRBD1. The length of the CDR3 is 19 residues. From germline, CDR1 is KGHSH and CDR2 LQKENI. V lost 6 bases, J lost 7 bases, and 21 bases stayed unmatched.

This chain uses TRBV18 with TRBJ2-5; 7 bases map to TRBD2. The CDR3 totals 15 residues. In germline, CDR1 is KGHSH, CDR2 LQKENI. V shed 3 bases and J 5 bases; nucleotides not matched to a gene: 9. The CDR3 here is CASSPRGGSRETQYF. In DNA, the CDR3 is TGTGCCAGCTCACCTCGGGGCGGGAGCAGGGAGACCCAGTACTTC.